This T cell receptor beta chain was profiled in a study of cytomegalovirus exposure and HLA in healthy donors. In the study overall: The same platform was used for the 110 or so validation repertoires as for the 600 to 700 first-cohort repertoires, as reported in a later analysis.

Study findings and constraints: The authors listed about 170 TCR beta chains as cytomegalovirus-associated. Accounts indicate the classifier identified cytomegalovirus status with strong specificity and sensitivity.

The V gene lost 3 bases and the J gene lost 0 bases, with 7 bases spanning the gap. Germline assignment: CDR1 MNHEY and CDR2 SVGAGI. The CDR3 is 14 residues long. The table came from immunoSEQ multiplex PCR; TCRdb's copy has only in-frame clones and leaves some out. The sample has approximately 140,000 clones; around 84% are singletons. As to this clone: The antigen is undetermined.

The source material was PBMCs. The chain carries TRBV6-5 and TRBJ2-3, with D uncertain. This sequence was found in a man between 18 and 29 years old in good health and CMV-seropositive. The CDR3 protein is CASSYVESTDTQYF. CDR3 DNA sequence: TGTGCCAGCAGTTATGTAGAGAGCACAGATACGCAGTATTTT.